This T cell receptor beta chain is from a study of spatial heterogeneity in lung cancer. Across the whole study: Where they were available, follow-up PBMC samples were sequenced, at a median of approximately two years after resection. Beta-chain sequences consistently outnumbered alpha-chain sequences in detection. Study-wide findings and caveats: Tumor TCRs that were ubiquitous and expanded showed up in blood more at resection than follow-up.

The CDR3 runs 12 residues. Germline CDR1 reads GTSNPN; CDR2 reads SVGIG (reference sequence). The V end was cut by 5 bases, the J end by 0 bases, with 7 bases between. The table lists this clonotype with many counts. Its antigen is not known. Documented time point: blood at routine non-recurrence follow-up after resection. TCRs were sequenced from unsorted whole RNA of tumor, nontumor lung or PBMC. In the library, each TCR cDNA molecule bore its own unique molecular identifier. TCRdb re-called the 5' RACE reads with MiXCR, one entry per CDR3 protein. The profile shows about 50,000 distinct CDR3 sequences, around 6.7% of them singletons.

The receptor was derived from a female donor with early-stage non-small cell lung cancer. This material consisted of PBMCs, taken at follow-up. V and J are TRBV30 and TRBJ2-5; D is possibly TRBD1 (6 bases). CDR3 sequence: CAWQGYQETQYF. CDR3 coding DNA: TGTGCCTGGCAGGGGTACCAAGAGACCCAGTACTTC.